This T cell receptor (beta chain) derives from a study of cytomegalovirus exposure and HLA in healthy donors. As regards this clone: Its target is not known.

The PCR was carried out with 60 Vbeta primers and 13 Jbeta primers. Assay used: immunoSEQ multiplex PCR; TCRdb lists only in-frame clones, some missing. The repertoire has more than 60,000 clones, over 65% of them found once; the top ten carry over 7.5%. Regarding the study as a whole: Common viral pathogens seemed, in a later analysis, to connect with several of the most significant clusters. HLA alleles showed associations with 15,000 to 20,000 TCR beta sequences in a later analysis, at a 0.05 false discovery rate. An analysis was carried out later, and it reportedly showed fewer N-insertions in an Asian-associated ancestry cluster than the approximately 610-donor mean.

Germline V CDR1 and CDR2: SGHRS, YFSETQ. The V gene end was trimmed by 4 bases and the J gene end by 12 bases; junction bases not matched to a gene: 6. This CDR3 has 11 residues. Although they were nominally healthy when sampled, donors likely had unrecorded immune exposures. The sample consisted of PBMCs. The source of this sequence is a man aged 40-50 years in good health and CMV-seropositive. The chain carries TRBV5-1 and TRBJ2-5; 7 bases agree with TRBD2. The CDR3 reads CASSPGGPEYF. DNA of the CDR3: TGCGCCAGCAGCCCGGGAGGTCCGGAGTACTTC.